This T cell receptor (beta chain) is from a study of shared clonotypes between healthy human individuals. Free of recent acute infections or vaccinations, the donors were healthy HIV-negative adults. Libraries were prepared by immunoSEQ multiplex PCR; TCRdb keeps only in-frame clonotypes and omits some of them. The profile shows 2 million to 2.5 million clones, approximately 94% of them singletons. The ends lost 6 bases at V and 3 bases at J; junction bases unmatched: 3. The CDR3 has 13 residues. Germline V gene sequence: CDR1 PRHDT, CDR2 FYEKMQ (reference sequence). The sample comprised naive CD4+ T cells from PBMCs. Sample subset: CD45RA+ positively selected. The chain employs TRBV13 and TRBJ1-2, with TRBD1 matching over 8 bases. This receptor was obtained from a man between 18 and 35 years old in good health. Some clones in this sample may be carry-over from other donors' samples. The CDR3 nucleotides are TGTGCCAGCAGTTCGGACAGGGACTATGGCTACACCTTC. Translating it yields CASSSDRDYGYTF.